The source of this TCR beta chain is a study of cytomegalovirus exposure and HLA in healthy donors. General study results and limits: The authors later found most CMV-associated TCR beta chains appeared HLA-restricted. Most of the TCR beta V segments (in an earlier analysis) were productive either about 87% or about 30% of the time. It was 160 or so TCR beta chains that were listed as cytomegalovirus-associated. Several of the most significant clusters appeared, in a later analysis, to be linked to common viral pathogens.

The PCR used 60 Vbeta and 13 Jbeta primers. Repertoires were generated with immunoSEQ multiplex PCR, while TCRdb's copy carries only in-frame clones and drops some. This sample yields 200,000 to 250,000 clones, of which 75% to 90% are seen a single time; roughly 0.71% belongs to the top ten. In the case of this clone: Its antigen is not identified.

Germline CDR1 and CDR2: SEHNR and FQNEAQ (reference sequence). The CDR3 covers 15 residues. The V gene lost 5 bases and the J gene lost 4 bases, with 15 bases spanning the gap. J is TRBJ2-1 and V is TRBV7-9; unclear D gene. The material sequenced was PBMCs. The receptor was isolated from a boy aged 2 to 10 in good health and CMV-seronegative. The DNA for the CDR3 is TGTGCCAGCAGCCCCGTCGGGTATGCGTACAATGAGCAGTTCTTC. This translates into CASSPVGYAYNEQFF.